A selection of T cell receptor beta chains follows, all from one sample in a study of shared clonotypes between healthy human individuals. Clones were read by immunoSEQ multiplex PCR, and TCRdb kept only the in-frame ones, dropping some. The table lists roughly 170,000 clones, approximately 61% of them singletons. Sequencing was performed on memory CD4+ T cells sorted from blood. These receptors came from a man younger than 40 in good health. The CDR3 runs from the conserved cysteine through the conserved F or W. The D gene is left open where the match is weak. The listing skips clone size in some rows; elsewhere it reads once, few, many or a size class.

TRBJ1-4 | NA | NA | TRBV15 | 15 | TGTGCCACCAGCAGAGATCAGGTGGGCACTGAAAAACTGTTTTTT | CATSRDQVGTEKLFF
TRBJ2-5 | NA | TRBD2 | TRBV9 | 17 | TGTGCCAGCAGCGTAGGAGCGGGAGGGCTTGGTGAAGAGACCCAGTACTTC | CASSVGAGGLGEETQYF
TRBJ2-5 | few | TRBD2 | TRBV6-1 | 21 | TGTGCCAGCAGTGAAGTCGGGCCCCGACTAGCGGGACGCCTATACCAAGAGACCCAGTACTTC | CASSEVGPRLAGRLYQETQYF
TRBJ2-2 | NA | NA | TRBV28 | 16 | TGTGCCAGCAGTTTATTGTTACAGGGGAACACCGGGGAGCTGTTTTTT | CASSLLLQGNTGELFF
TRBJ2-6 | NA | NA | TRBV5-1 | 17 | TGCGCCAGCAGCTTGGTAACCTTATCCTCTGGGGCCAACGTCCTGACTTTC | CASSLVTLSSGANVLTF
TRBJ2-1 | NA | TRBD2 | TRBV7-9 | 15 | TGTGCCAGCAGCTTGAGAGCGGGAGGCGATGATGAGCAGTTCTTC | CASSLRAGGDDEQFF
TRBJ1-4 | many | NA | TRBV5-1 | 14 | TGCGCCAGCAGGCGGGACGGGGTTTATGAAAAACTGTTTTTT | CASRRDGVYEKLFF
TRBJ1-2 | NA | TRBD1 | TRBV9 | 15 | TGTGCCAGCAGCGGCCGACAGGGGACTAACTATGGCTACACCTTC | CASSGRQGTNYGYTF
TRBJ1-1 | NA | TRBD1 | TRBV28 | 14 | TGTGCCAGCAGGACAGGGGTGGGGAGCACTGAAGCTTTCTTT | CASRTGVGSTEAFF
TRBJ2-7 | NA | TRBD1 | TRBV6-6 | 14 | TGTGCCAGCAGCTCGACAGGGAAAACCTACGAGCAGTACTTC | CASSSTGKTYEQYF
TRBJ1-1 | NA | NA | TRBV2 | 12 | TGTGCCAGCTATAACGTGAACACTGAAGCTTTCTTT | CASYNVNTEAFF
TRBJ2-2 | NA | NA | TRBV19 | 16 | TGTGCCAGTACCGTAGTCGGAGGGGCGAACACCGGGGAGCTGTTTTTT | CASTVVGGANTGELFF
TRBJ1-2 | NA | TRBD1 | TRBV7-9 | 13 | TGTGCCAGCAGCTTAGAGGGGGCCTATGGCTACACCTTC | CASSLEGAYGYTF
TRBJ2-5 | NA | NA | TRBV14 | 17 | TGTGCCAGCAGCCAAGATGGGTTTTCTGGATTCCGGGAGACCCAGTACTTC | CASSQDGFSGFRETQYF
TRBJ1-1 | NA | NA | TRBV7-2 | 18 | TGTGCCAGCAGCAGTAGGGCAGGGGAGCCCTCGTCGAACACTGAAGCTTTCTTT | CASSSRAGEPSSNTEAFF
TRBJ2-1 | NA | TRBD2 | TRBV6-1 | 15 | TGTGCCAGCAGTGCCAATCTAGCGGGCCACAATGAGCAGTTCTTC | CASSANLAGHNEQFF
TRBJ2-1 | NA | NA | TRBV5-1 | 15 | TGCGCCAGCAGCTTTTTCGGGGATGCCTACAATGAGCAGTTCTTC | CASSFFGDAYNEQFF
TRBJ2-5 | NA | NA | TRBV27 | 11 | TGTGCCAGCAGTCTTGGAGAGACCCAGTACTTC | CASSLGETQYF
TRBJ2-3 | NA | NA | TRBV18 | 14 | TGTGCCAGCTCACTAGCGGAAAACACAGATACGCAGTATTTT | CASSLAENTDTQYF
TRBJ2-7 | NA | TRBD2 | TRBV5-1 | 14 | TGCGCCAGCAGCTTGAATAGCGGGGCCTACGAGCAGTACTTC | CASSLNSGAYEQYF
TRBJ2-7 | once | NA | TRBV5-5 | 15 | TGTGCCAGCAGCTTGGTTTTGGGTGGGATTTGGGAGCAGTACTTC | CASSLVLGGIWEQYF
TRBJ2-1 | NA | TRBD2 | TRBV29-1 | 14 | TGCAGCGTTGTAGGCGGGAGGGCCGTTAATGAGCAGTTCTTC | CSVVGGRAVNEQFF
TRBJ2-7 | NA | TRBD1 | TRBV2 | 12 | TGTGCCAGCAGTGGACAGGGCCACGAGCAGTACTTC | CASSGQGHEQYF
TRBJ2-7 | NA | NA | TRBV4-1 | 15 | TGCGCCAGCAGCCAAGAGCGATCCAGTACCTACGAGCAGTACTTC | CASSQERSSTYEQYF
TRBJ2-7 | NA | NA | TRBV25-1 | 10 | TGTGCCAGCAGCAGGGACGAGCAGTACTTC | CASSRDEQYF
TRBJ2-2 | NA | TRBD2 | TRBV10-3 | 15 | TGTGCCAGCTGGGATCTAGCGGCAAACACCGGGGAGCTGTTTTTT | CASWDLAANTGELFF
TRBJ2-7 | NA | NA | TRBV7-2 | 15 | TGTGCCAGCAGCCCCCGGGCGGCTTCCTCCTACGAGCAGTACTTC | CASSPRAASSYEQYF
TRBJ1-3 | few | TRBD1 | TRBV5-4 | 16 | TGTGCCAGCAGCACCAGACAGGGGATCTCTGGAAACACCATATATTTT | CASSTRQGISGNTIYF
TRBJ1-1 | once | TRBD1 | TRBV5-8 | 15 | TGTGCCAGCAGCTTAGGATCTAACAGGGGGTCTAAAGCTTTCTTT | CASSLGSNRGSKAFF
TRBJ2-3 | few | TRBD2 | TRBV10-1 | 16 | TGCGCCAGCAGTAGGAAGCGGGAGCTACTCACAGATACGCAGTATTTT | CASSRKRELLTDTQYF
TRBJ1-2 | NA | NA | TRBV6-5 | 13 | TGTGCCAGCAGCGTGGACACGGTTGGTGGCTACACCTTC | CASSVDTVGGYTF
TRBJ1-5 | NA | NA | TRBV18 | 15 | TGTGCCAGCTCGGCCGAAAGAAGGCAAAATCAGCCCCAGCATTTT | CASSAERRQNQPQHF
TRBJ2-5 | NA | NA | TRBV30 | 12 | TGTGCCTGGAATAACAACCAAGAGACCCAGTACTTC | CAWNNNQETQYF
TRBJ1-1 | NA | NA | TRBV7-2 | 14 | TGTGCCAGCACCCTAAGGATGGTGAACACTGAAGCTTTCTTT | CASTLRMVNTEAFF
TRBJ1-3 | NA | NA | TRBV2 | 16 | TGTGCCAGCAGCCAATACAGTCTCCTCTCTGGAAACACCATATATTTT | CASSQYSLLSGNTIYF
TRBJ2-1 | NA | TRBD2 | TRBV5-1 | 16 | TGCGCCAGCAGCTCCGGGACTAGCGGGAGTCACAATGAGCAGTTCTTC | CASSSGTSGSHNEQFF